This T cell receptor beta chain was obtained from a study of blood T cells in healthy people across ages (dated by TCRdb to 2014 to 2015). About the study as a whole: In model experiments, template switching captured roughly one uniquely barcoded TCR beta cDNA molecule for every two T cells. Using deep sequencing normalized with unique cDNA molecular identifiers, the study measured how TCR beta repertoire diversity changes with age. The donors were split into four age groups: young (average roughly 15 years), middle-aged (about 40), aged (about 56) and long-lived (over 75). To avoid experimental bias, donors of different ages were distributed randomly across sequencing lanes. Two additional independent replicas of 1 million unique cDNA reads from the same blood draw were analyzed for two donors (one aged 18 to 30 and one aged 80 or older).

Comment on this clonotype: No antigen is known for it. No base quality information exists; no much larger clone differs at one position.

The roughly 39 donors, aged about 6 to 95 years, were systemically healthy Caucasian individuals from Russia. Each donor gave 8 to 10 milliliters of peripheral blood, drawn into EDTA-treated Vacutainer tubes. Ficoll-Paque density-gradient centrifugation was used to isolate PBMCs, with at least 6.5 million per sample. Total RNA, at least 6 micrograms per sample, was extracted from PBMCs with Trizol reagent. For every donor, flow cytometry on a PBMC aliquot measured the percentage of naive CD45RAhigh/CD27high T cells. The junction shows trimming of 4 bases on V and 5 bases on J, plus 17 bases between the germline ends. The germline V gene gives CDR1 as MNHEY and CDR2 as SVGAGI. The CDR3 sequence holds 15 residues, the cysteine and phenylalanine included. Solely the CDR3 DNA is kept, with 45 bases framed from the first base. Libraries were built with 5' RACE. TCRdb lists the instrument as Illumina HiSeq 2500. A second PCR of about 6 to 12 cycles was performed with a sample-barcoded 5' primer and a J-beta primer mix. A unique molecular identifier was introduced onto each TCR beta cDNA molecule by a template-switch 5' adaptor carrying 12 random nucleotides. At least 2.5 million CDR3-containing paired-end reads were obtained from each sample. First-strand cDNA was synthesized from all RNA with the Mint cDNA synthesis kit, primed by a TRBC-specific oligonucleotide. Following uracil-DNA glycosylase treatment, a first 18-cycle PCR with universal primers M1SS and BC2_uni_R was performed on all cDNA. The authors' pipeline ran thus. For normalization, 1 million high-quality reads, each with a distinct molecular identifier, were randomly selected from each sample. Instead of being binned into consensus sequences, reads that shared molecular identifiers were thrown out. MiTCR, set to a Q25 quality threshold and the strictest error-elimination algorithm, was used for CDR3 identification, clonotype clustering and error correction. A nonparametric unseen species model with Euler transformation was used to estimate lower-bound total TCR beta diversity. TCRdb ran its own pipeline on the public reads, namely fastp trimming at Q25 and MiXCR clone calling, and kept in-frame beta chains. For every CDR3 protein sequence, its rows merge into one entry that carries the most common genes and DNA. TCRdb, rather than the study authors, made the V and J calls. This sample comprises 1.5 million to 1.8 million distinct CDR3 sequences, 42% of them detected only once. The top ten constitute approximately 4% of the sample.

Study-wide conclusions, independent of this receptor: The percentage of naive T cells measured by flow cytometry correlated strongly with observed TCR beta diversity. Because profiling used bulk unsorted PBMCs, naive and antigen-experienced compartments could not be compared conclusively. The long-lived group showed more naive CD4+ T cells, fewer expanded clones and increased TCR diversity than the aged group, suggesting age selection. As age increased, observed TCR beta diversity per million T cells dropped in a roughly linear way, and a significant reduction was already evident by age 40. Estimates of total diversity based on one million sequenced T cells were regarded as lower bounds and as underestimates. Because the CMV infection status of the donors was unknown, age-related changes in expanded clonotypes may potentially have been confounded.

The TCR was taken from a woman aged 18-30 years in good health. The sample comprised blood. The chain joins TRBV6-5 to TRBJ2-5; there is no confident call for the D gene. The bases read TGTGCCAGCAGTTTCTTGACCCTCCTAGGGGAGACCCAGTACTTC. Its translation is CASSFLTLLGETQYF.